This TCR beta chain was sequenced during a study of T cells of healthy individuals. This clonotype was counted only a few times. V was pared by 6 bases and J by 2 bases, with 13 bases between. This CDR3 is built from 14 residues. The germline gives CDR1 MNHGY, CDR2 SVAAGI. TCRdb reprocessed the 5' RACE reads via MiXCR and lists one record per CDR3 protein. The sample has 95,000 to 100,000 distinct CDR3 sequences, approximately 15% seen once. This sequence was found in a human donor in good health. This sequence joins TRBV6-9 and TRBJ1-1; TRBD1 might be the D (5 bases). CDR3 residues: CASSLWGGNTEAFF. The CDR3 DNA reads as TGTGCCAGCAGCCTGTGGGGGGGTAACACTGAAGCTTTCTTT.